Presented here are 16 T cell receptor beta chains from one specimen sequenced in a study of T cell repertoires in ileal Crohn's disease. Data came from immunoSEQ multiplex PCR; TCRdb stores just in-frame clones and leaves some out. The table lists a few thousand clones, roughly 87% of them singletons. The sorted cells were lamina propria lymphocytes from surgical specimens, first isolated by density gradient. Sequenced: CD4+ T cells sorted from the ileum. These receptors all come from an adult with Crohn's disease.

The chain uses TRBV6-6 and TRBJ2-7, with 8 nucleotides matching TRBD2. There are 12 residues in the CDR3. The J segment lost 1 base and the V segment lost 11 bases, leaving 4 bases of the junction unmatched. Germline values: CDR1 MNHNY, CDR2 SVGAGI (reference sequence). CDR3 coding DNA: TGTGCCTCGGGAGGGGATTCCTACGAGCAGTACTTC. As protein: CASGGDSYEQYF.

V and J are TRBV18 and TRBJ2-1, with 10 bases fitting TRBD2. The CDR3 runs 15 residues. Germline CDR1 reads KGHSH; CDR2 reads LQKENI. The V gene end was trimmed by 2 bases and the J gene end by 4 bases; junction bases not matched to a gene: 2. The chain's CDR3 is CASSPGLAEYNEQFF. The DNA for the CDR3 is TGTGCCAGCTCACCAGGACTAGCGGAGTACAATGAGCAGTTCTTC.

The V call is TRBV28, the J call TRBJ2-7, with D possibly matching TRBD1 (5 bases). The CDR3 is 14 residues long. CDR1 is MDHEN, CDR2 SYDVKM, per germline. Trimming removed 1 base from V and 3 bases from J, with 10 bases in between. The CDR3 protein is CASSLSGRRYEQYF. CDR3 sequence (DNA): TGTGCCAGCAGTTTATCAGGGCGGCGCTACGAGCAGTACTTC. Together with reference TRBV28 and TRBJ2-7, the CDR3 gives the full variable domain: DVKVTQSSRYLVKRTGEKVFLECVQDMDHENMFWYRQDPGLGLRLIYFSYDVKMKEKGDIPEGYSVSREKKERFSLILESASTNQTSMYLCASSLSGRRYEQYFGPGTRLTVT.

The V gene is TRBV7-8, the J gene TRBJ2-1; possible D gene TRBD2, 6 bases. V lost 5 bases and J lost 10, with 15 bases in between. Looked up from germline, CDR1 is SGHVS and CDR2 is FQNEAQ. The CDR3 contains 13 residues. The CDR3 spells CASSPPGLAEQFF. The CDR3 DNA reads as TGTGCCAGCAGCCCCCCCGGGCTAGCGGAGCAGTTCTTC.

The rearrangement links TRBV28 to TRBJ2-2, with D possibly being TRBD1 (6 bases). V was cut by 8 bases and J by 1 base, with 14 bases left in between. The V gene's germline CDR1 is MDHEN and CDR2 SYDVKM. This CDR3 spans 15 amino acids. The CDR3 region has the DNA TGTGCCAGCGGCGAACAGGGCCTGAACACCGGGGAGCTGTTTTTT. Its protein product is CASGEQGLNTGELFF.

The CDR3 region has the DNA TGTGCCAGCAGAAAAGGGGGTTCCACTGAAGCTTTCTTT. Translated: CASRKGGSTEAFF. The chain recombines TRBV7-2 with TRBJ1-1; possibly TRBD1 for D (6 bases). Trimming took off 6 bases at V and 4 bases at J, with 12 bases between the two ends. Germline values: CDR1 SGHTA, CDR2 FQGNSA. CDR3 size: 13 residues.

In DNA, the CDR3 is TGCGCCAGCAGCTTGGGACTGCTAGGCTACGAGCAGTACTTC. Translating gives CASSLGLLGYEQYF. The rearrangement joins TRBV5-1 to TRBJ2-7; no firm D call. V was trimmed by 0 bases and J by 3 bases, leaving 10 bases between them. Germline CDR1 SGHRS, CDR2 YFSETQ. This CDR3 is built from 14 residues.

The V gene is TRBV5-1, the J gene TRBJ2-2, with D maybe TRBD2 (5 bases). The V end lost 0 bases, the J end lost 6 bases, and 12 bases lay between the germline ends. The CDR3 is made up of 15 amino acids. In germline, CDR1 is SGHRS, CDR2 YFSETQ. The CDR3 region is CASSLGTPGAGELFF. For the CDR3, the DNA is TGCGCCAGCAGCTTGGGGACCCCCGGGGCCGGGGAGCTGTTTTTT.

This clone appeared a few times. The chain joins TRBV4-3 to TRBJ2-3; 7 bases align to TRBD2. V was clipped by 1 base and J by 3 bases; unmatched bases: 4. CDR1 and CDR2 from the germline V gene are LGHNA and YSLEER. The CDR3 has 15 amino acids. The CDR3, as DNA: TGCGCCAGCAGCCAAGGCGGCGGGAGAACAGATACGCAGTATTTT. Protein: CASSQGGGRTDTQYF.

The V gene is TRBV2, the J gene TRBJ1-5; TRBD1 is a possible D gene (5 bases). V was trimmed by 6 bases and J by 0 bases, leaving 12 bases between them. This CDR3 contains 15 residues. Germline-derived CDR1 and CDR2 are SNHLY and FYNNEI. The CDR3 sequence is CASSTQTVSNQPQHF. CDR3 nucleotides: TGTGCCAGCAGCACACAGACAGTTAGCAATCAGCCCCAGCATTTT.

Only one count was recorded for this clone. V is TRBV7-9 and J is TRBJ1-1; 7 nucleotides match TRBD1. CDR3 length: 14 amino acids. J lost 5 bases, V lost 5 bases, and 8 bases had no gene match. Germline CDR1 is SEHNR and CDR2 is FQNEAQ (reference sequence). In DNA form, the CDR3 reads TGTGCCAGCAGCCCGACCGGGACAGAGACTGAAGCTTTCTTT. The encoded protein is CASSPTGTETEAFF.

The V and J genes are TRBV9 and TRBJ2-3, with 14 bases that match TRBD2. The CDR3 has 16 residues. The V and J ends lost 3 bases and 0 bases, in that order; junction bases with no gene match: 0. In germline, CDR1 is SGDLS, CDR2 YYNGEE. CDR3 DNA sequence: TGTGCCAGCAGCGGGACTAGCGGGGGGAGCACAGATACGCAGTATTTT. It translates to CASSGTSGGSTDTQYF.

The chain has TRBV5-5 and TRBJ1-1; 7 bases are shared with TRBD1. This CDR3 is built from 14 residues. V shed 4 bases and J 6 bases; nucleotides not matched to a gene: 9. Germline V gene sequence: CDR1 SGHKS, CDR2 YYEKEE (reference sequence). The CDR3 reads CASSLRTGNSEAFF. The CDR3 nucleotides are TGTGCCAGCAGCCTACGGACAGGCAACTCTGAAGCTTTCTTT.

In this sample, this clone turned up once. The rearrangement uses TRBV19 and TRBJ2-7; D is possibly TRBD1 (6 bases). Germline lookup yields CDR1 LNHDA and CDR2 SQIVND (reference sequence). Trimming took 5 bases from V and 7 from J, leaving 18 bases between them. The CDR3 has 14 residues. CDR3 bases: TGTGCCAGTAGTTCTCAATCCAGGGGAAGGGAGCAGTACTTC. This codes for CASSSQSRGREQYF. Together with reference TRBV19 and TRBJ2-7, the CDR3 gives the full variable domain: DGGITQSPKYLFRKEGQNVTLSCEQNLNHDAMYWYRQDPGQGLRLIYYSQIVNDFQKGDIAEGYSVSREKKESFPLTVTSAQKNPTAFYLCASSSQSRGREQYFGPGTRLTVT.

CDR3: CASRRRGGQVYGYTF. As DNA, the CDR3 is TGTGCCAGCAGAAGAAGGGGGGGACAGGTCTATGGCTACACCTTC. This chain connects TRBV6-5 to TRBJ1-2; the match to TRBD1 covers 8 bases. The trim removed 6 bases at V and 4 bases at J, leaving 10 bases unmatched. Germline CDR1 is MNHEY and CDR2 is SVGAGI. This CDR3 has 15 residues.

V is TRBV6-5 and J is TRBJ2-4; D may be TRBD2 (6 bases). The CDR3 extends over 15 amino acids. The germline CDR1 and CDR2 sequences are MNHEY and SVGAGI. V was trimmed by 0 bases and J by 4 bases, leaving 10 bases between them. CDR3: CASSYSGGQKNIQYF. The DNA of the CDR3 is TGTGCCAGCAGTTACTCAGGAGGGCAGAAAAACATTCAGTACTTC.